The present T cell receptor (beta chain) was sequenced within a study of cytomegalovirus exposure and HLA in healthy donors (dated 2017 in TCRdb). General notes on the study: A later analysis indicated that the roughly 130 validation repertoires were generated on the platform also employed for the roughly 720 repertoires of the first cohort. To predict cytomegalovirus infection status, the study combined high-throughput TCR immunosequencing, statistical association of individual TCRs with disease status, and machine learning. Along with the roughly 700-subject first cohort, a separate validation cohort of roughly 110 different subjects was used. The aim of the study was to test whether cataloging public T cell receptors could identify signatures of past pathogen exposure. Results and caveats for the whole study, not just this receptor: Most TCR sequences were seen in very few donors, while some public TCRs were found in many individuals. All 120 or so repertoires were used to score co-occurrence in the validation cohort in a later analysis, because that analysis had no HLA typing for the cohort. The authors suggested that the approach could potentially be extended to other disease states and immunological phenotypes. In vitro tests confirmed that a few of the cytomegalovirus-associated TCR beta chains recognize cytomegalovirus antigens. Cytomegalovirus status was reported to be diagnosed by the classifier with high specificity and sensitivity in both the original and validation cohorts. Subsequent analysis determined that TCRs grouped into clusters in the first cohort also showed a tendency toward co-occurrence across the roughly 130 validation repertoires, and 94% of cluster scores exceeded 0. In the study, 150 to 200 TCR beta chains were listed as associated with cytomegalovirus.

Separate from the roughly 650-subject first cohort, the validation cohort of 120 subjects was the group to which the donors belonged. There are 18 amino acids in the CDR3, from cysteine to phenylalanine inclusive. Only the CDR3 DNA stays, 54 bases, in frame from base 1. V is shortened by 2 bases, J by 0 bases, and the region joining them spans 17 bases. CDR1 and CDR2 (MNHEY, SMNVEV) derive from the germline V gene (reference sequence). The method behind the library was the immunoSEQ multiplex PCR assay. Concerning the study's data processing: A statistical classification framework was developed to diagnose cytomegalovirus status using the catalog of TCR beta chain sequences. TCRdb stores this immuneACCESS table with in-frame sequences only. Part of the clones is absent; in the studies checked, under half of the shortfall reflects unresolved V genes, and no reason is known for the rest. V, J and clone size are taken as reported in that table, and D and trimming were inferred from the DNA itself. The sample data list 150,000 to 200,000 clones, and around 82% of these were observed just once. Of the sample, 9.5% to 13% falls within the top ten clones.

To note about this clone: No cognate antigen has been identified for it. No base quality values were provided; no much bigger clone lies one nucleotide off.

Sequencing used PBMCs. The sequence came from a man aged 30 to 45 in good health and CMV-seropositive. The chain uses TRBV27 and TRBJ2-4; the D gene assignment is ambiguous. DNA sequence: TGTGCCAGCAGTTTAAGAGGAAGAGCCCAAATAGCCAAAAACATTCAGTACTTC. This translates into CASSLRGRAQIAKNIQYF.